This T cell receptor (beta chain) was sequenced in a study of Graves' ophthalmopathy and Graves' hyperthyroidism. This clonotype was counted ten times or more. Between the trimmed V and J ends, which lost 1 base and 3 bases, there was a span of 9 bases. Germline V lookup: CDR1 DFQATT, CDR2 SNEGSKA (reference sequence). The CDR3 loop spans 13 amino acids. Researchers took RNA transcripts and amplified TCR beta CDR3 regions from them. The workflow started with a first-round RT-PCR run with HTBI primers and then moved on to a second-round multiplex PCR. TCRdb reanalysed the multiplex PCR reads using MiXCR and keeps one entry per CDR3 protein. In the table there are approximately 210,000 distinct CDR3 sequences, 25% to 35% of which are singletons. Ophthalmopathy donors were characterized by moderate-to-severe activity, CAS of at least 3, NOSPECS of at least 4, and duration under 3 months.

The rearrangement links TRBV20-1 to TRBJ2-5, with D possibly matching TRBD2 (6 bases). This clonotype was sampled from a man aged 50-59 years with Graves' ophthalmopathy. Sequencing was done on a sample of peripheral blood. The CDR3 protein is CSARGGEEETQYF. The CDR3 nucleotides are TGCAGTGCTAGAGGGGGGGAGGAAGAGACCCAGTACTTC.